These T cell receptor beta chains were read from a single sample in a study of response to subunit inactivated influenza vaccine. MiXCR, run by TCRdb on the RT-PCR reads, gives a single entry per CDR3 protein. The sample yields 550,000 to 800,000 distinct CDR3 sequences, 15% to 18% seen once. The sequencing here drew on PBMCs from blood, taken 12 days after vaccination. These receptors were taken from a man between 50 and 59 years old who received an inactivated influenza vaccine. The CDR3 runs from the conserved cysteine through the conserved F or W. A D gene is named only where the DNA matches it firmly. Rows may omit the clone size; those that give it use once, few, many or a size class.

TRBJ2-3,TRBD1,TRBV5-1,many,CASSLTGQGADTQYF,TGCGCCAGCAGCTTGACCGGACAGGGAGCGGATACGCAGTATTTT
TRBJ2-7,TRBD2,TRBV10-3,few,CAISGPGTIGTRREQYF,TGTGCCATCAGTGGCCCCGGGACTATAGGGACCCGCCGGGAGCAGTACTTC
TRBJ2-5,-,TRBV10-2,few,CASSESDIQETQYF,TGCGCCAGCAGTGAGTCGGACATACAAGAGACCCAGTACTTC
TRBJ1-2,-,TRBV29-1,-,CSVEDLLEGQLGYTF,TGCAGCGTTGAAGATCTTCTCGAGGGGCAGCTTGGCTACACCTTC
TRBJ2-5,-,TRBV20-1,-,CSARPSGGGSQETQYF,TGCAGTGCTAGGCCCTCGGGGGGCGGAAGTCAAGAGACCCAGTACTTC
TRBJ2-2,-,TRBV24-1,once,CATSDWVNTGELFF,TGTGCCACCAGTGATTGGGTGAACACCGGGGAGCTGTTTTTT
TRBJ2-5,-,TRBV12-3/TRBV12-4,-,CASSQQLQETQDF,TGTGCCAGCAGTCAACAGCTCCAAGAGACCCAGGACTTC
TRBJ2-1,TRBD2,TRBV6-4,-,CASSDRIAGRHNEQFF,TGTGCCAGCAGTGACCGGATAGCGGGTCGACACAATGAGCAGTTCTTC
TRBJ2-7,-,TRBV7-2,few,CASSPGIDEQYF,TGTGCCAGCAGCCCCGGCATTGACGAGCAGTACTTC
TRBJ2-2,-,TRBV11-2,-,CATSWAQGTGELFF,TGTGCCACCAGTTGGGCCCAGGGCACCGGGGAGCTGTTTTTT
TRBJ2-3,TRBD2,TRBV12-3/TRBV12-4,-,CASSHRGTSGNLRSDTQYF,TGTGCCAGCAGCCACCGTGGGACTAGCGGGAATTTAAGGTCAGATACGCAGTATTTT
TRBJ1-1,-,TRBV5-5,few,CASSLDWGKDTEAFF,TGTGCCAGCAGCTTGGATTGGGGGAAGGACACTGAAGCTTTCTTT
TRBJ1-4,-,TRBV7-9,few,CASSPRSQGHDSRLFF,TGTGCCAGCAGCCCTAGGTCACAGGGTCACGACTCCAGGCTGTTTTTT
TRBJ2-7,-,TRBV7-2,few,CASSWAGSSYEQYF,TGTGCCAGCAGCTGGGCAGGGAGCTCCTACGAGCAGTACTTC
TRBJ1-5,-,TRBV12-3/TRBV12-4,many,CASSSGQSNQPQHF,TGTGCCAGCAGTTCAGGACAAAGCAATCAGCCCCAGCATTTT